This T cell receptor (beta chain) is from a study of T cell changes during pregnancy in multiple sclerosis. The data were produced by immunoSEQ multiplex PCR, yet TCRdb's version contains in-frame clones alone and is incomplete. The repertoire holds around 130,000 clones, about 93% seen once, with under 7% in the top ten. V lost 5 bases, J lost 4 bases, and 7 bases stayed unmatched. The CDR3 runs 15 residues. Germline values: CDR1 SEHNR, CDR2 FQNEAQ (reference sequence). The material sequenced was peripheral blood, taken before pregnancy. The rearrangement links TRBV7-9 to TRBJ1-3; 8 positions agree with TRBD1. The TCR comes from a female donor with multiple sclerosis, enrolled in a pregnancy study. The CDR3 loop is CASSVETGAGNTIYF. The CDR3 DNA is TGTGCCAGCAGCGTAGAGACAGGGGCCGGAAACACCATATATTTT.